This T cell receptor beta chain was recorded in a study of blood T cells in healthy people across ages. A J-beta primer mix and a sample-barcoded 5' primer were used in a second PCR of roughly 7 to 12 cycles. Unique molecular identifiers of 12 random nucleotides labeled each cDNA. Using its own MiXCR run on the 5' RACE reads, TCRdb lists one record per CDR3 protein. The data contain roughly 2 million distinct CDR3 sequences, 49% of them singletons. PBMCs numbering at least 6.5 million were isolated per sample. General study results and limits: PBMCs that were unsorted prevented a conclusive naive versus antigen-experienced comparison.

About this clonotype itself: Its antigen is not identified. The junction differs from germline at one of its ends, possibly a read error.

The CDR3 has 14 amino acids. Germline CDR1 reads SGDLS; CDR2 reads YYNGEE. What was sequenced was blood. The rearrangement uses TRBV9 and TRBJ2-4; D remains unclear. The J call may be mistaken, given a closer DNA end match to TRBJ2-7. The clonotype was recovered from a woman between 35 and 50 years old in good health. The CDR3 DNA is TGTGTCAGCAGCGTATCCGGTAGCTCCTACGAGCAGTACTTC. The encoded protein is CVSSVSGSSYEQYF.